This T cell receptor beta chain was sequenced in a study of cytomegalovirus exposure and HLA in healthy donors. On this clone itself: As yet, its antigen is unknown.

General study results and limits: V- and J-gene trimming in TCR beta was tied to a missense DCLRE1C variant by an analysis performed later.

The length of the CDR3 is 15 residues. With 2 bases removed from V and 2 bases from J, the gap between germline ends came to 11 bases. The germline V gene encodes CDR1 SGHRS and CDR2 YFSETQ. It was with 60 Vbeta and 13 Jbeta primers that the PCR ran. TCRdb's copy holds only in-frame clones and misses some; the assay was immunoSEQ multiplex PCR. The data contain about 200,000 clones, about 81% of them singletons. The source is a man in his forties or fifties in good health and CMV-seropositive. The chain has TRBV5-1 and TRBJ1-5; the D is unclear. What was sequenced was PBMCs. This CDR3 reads CASSLKGVGNQPQHF. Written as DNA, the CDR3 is TGCGCCAGCAGCTTAAAAGGAGTCGGCAATCAGCCCCAGCATTTT.